This is a list of T cell receptor beta chains from one sample in a study of cytomegalovirus exposure and HLA in healthy donors. Libraries were prepared by immunoSEQ multiplex PCR; TCRdb keeps only in-frame clonotypes and omits some of them. The sample lists fewer than 150,000 clones, about 80% seen once, with around 30% in the top ten. The material sequenced was PBMCs. Receptors originate from a man in his 60s in good health and CMV-seropositive. Both conserved end residues are part of each CDR3. The order of the fields is CDR3 protein, CDR3 DNA, J gene, V gene, D gene, clone size. A D gene is named only where the DNA matches it firmly. Clone size is not always given. Where it is, it says once, few, many or a class for expanded clones.

CDR3 protein: CASSLEGQGAIEQFF
CDR3 DNA: TGTGCCAGCAGCTTAGAGGGGCAGGGGGCTATTGAGCAGTTCTTC
J gene: TRBJ2-1
V gene: TRBV11-2
D gene: TRBD1
clone size: NA

CDR3 protein: CASSSLTGFRGTEAFF
CDR3 DNA: TGTGCCAGCAGTTCGCTGACAGGATTCAGAGGAACTGAAGCTTTCTTT
J gene: TRBJ1-1
V gene: TRBV27
D gene: NA
clone size: NA

CDR3 protein: CASSTVDRQSHF
CDR3 DNA: TGTGCCAGCAGCACTGTGGACAGGCAAAGCCATTTT
J gene: TRBJ1-5
V gene: TRBV28
D gene: TRBD1
clone size: once

CDR3 protein: CASSLVTTGELFF
CDR3 DNA: TGTGCCAGCAGCTTGGTTACTACCGGGGAGCTGTTTTTT
J gene: TRBJ2-2
V gene: TRBV7-3
D gene: NA
clone size: NA

CDR3 protein: CASSSGTSGSFQETQYF
CDR3 DNA: TGCGCCAGCAGCTCTGGGACTAGCGGGAGTTTCCAAGAGACCCAGTACTTC
J gene: TRBJ2-5
V gene: TRBV5-1
D gene: TRBD2
clone size: NA

CDR3 protein: CASSLGGTGGKETQYF
CDR3 DNA: TGCGCCAGCAGCTTGGGTGGGACAGGGGGCAAAGAGACCCAGTACTTC
J gene: TRBJ2-5
V gene: TRBV5-1
D gene: TRBD1
clone size: NA

CDR3 protein: CASSQDPGQFSGNTIYF
CDR3 DNA: TGTGCCAGCAGCCAAGACCCTGGACAGTTCTCTGGAAACACCATATATTTT
J gene: TRBJ1-3
V gene: TRBV4-2
D gene: NA
clone size: NA

CDR3 protein: CASSPEGLAGTYEQYF
CDR3 DNA: TGTGCCAGCAGTCCCGAGGGACTAGCGGGAACCTACGAGCAGTACTTC
J gene: TRBJ2-7
V gene: TRBV27
D gene: TRBD2
clone size: few

CDR3 protein: CASLVSDYSYEQYF
CDR3 DNA: TGTGCCAGCCTCGTGTCGGACTACTCCTACGAGCAGTACTTC
J gene: TRBJ2-7
V gene: TRBV2
D gene: NA
clone size: NA

CDR3 protein: CASSPGGTSQTQYF
CDR3 DNA: TGTGCCAGCAGCCCAGGGGGCACTTCGCAGACCCAGTACTTC
J gene: TRBJ2-5
V gene: TRBV9
D gene: TRBD1
clone size: NA

CDR3 protein: CASSARDRGTDTQYF
CDR3 DNA: TGTGCCAGTAGTGCCCGGGACAGGGGCACAGATACGCAGTATTTT
J gene: TRBJ2-3
V gene: TRBV19
D gene: TRBD1
clone size: NA

CDR3 protein: CASSLATRSLVTEAFF
CDR3 DNA: TGTGCCAGCAGCTTAGCCACGAGAAGTCTCGTAACTGAAGCTTTCTTT
J gene: TRBJ1-1
V gene: TRBV7-6
D gene: NA
clone size: NA

CDR3 protein: CASSQGGSNSPLHF
CDR3 DNA: TGTGCCAGCAGCCAAGGCGGAAGTAATTCACCCCTCCACTTT
J gene: TRBJ1-6
V gene: TRBV4-2
D gene: NA
clone size: NA

CDR3 protein: CSVDGGPGYTF
CDR3 DNA: TGCAGCGTTGACGGGGGGCCTGGCTACACCTTC
J gene: TRBJ1-2
V gene: TRBV29-1
D gene: NA
clone size: few

CDR3 protein: CASTGGDLNTEAFF
CDR3 DNA: TGCGCCAGCACGGGGGGGGACTTGAACACTGAAGCTTTCTTT
J gene: TRBJ1-1
V gene: TRBV5-1
D gene: NA
clone size: NA

CDR3 protein: CASSLYSSYEQYF
CDR3 DNA: TGCGCCAGCAGCCTATACAGCTCCTACGAGCAGTACTTC
J gene: TRBJ2-7
V gene: TRBV5-1
D gene: NA
clone size: NA

CDR3 protein: CAWSVSGLATDTQYF
CDR3 DNA: TGTGCCTGGAGTGTATCGGGACTAGCGACAGATACGCAGTATTTT
J gene: TRBJ2-3
V gene: TRBV30
D gene: TRBD2
clone size: NA

CDR3 protein: CSVQGVRYGYTF
CDR3 DNA: TGCAGCGTGCAGGGGGTTCGCTATGGCTACACCTTC
J gene: TRBJ1-2
V gene: TRBV29-1
D gene: TRBD1
clone size: NA

CDR3 protein: CASSSPLVYEQYF
CDR3 DNA: TGTGCCAGCAGTTCCCCCCTCGTATACGAGCAGTACTTC
J gene: TRBJ2-7
V gene: TRBV6-6
D gene: NA
clone size: NA

CDR3 protein: CASSFSWDRVSPQHF
CDR3 DNA: TGTGCCAGCAGCTTTAGTTGGGACAGGGTTTCGCCCCAGCATTTT
J gene: TRBJ1-5
V gene: TRBV5-5
D gene: TRBD1
clone size: many

CDR3 protein: CASSPGGRAEAFF
CDR3 DNA: TGCGCCAGCAGCCCGGGAGGGCGGGCTGAAGCTTTCTTT
J gene: TRBJ1-1
V gene: TRBV5-1
D gene: NA
clone size: NA

CDR3 protein: CASSLDPGQGVRQPQHF
CDR3 DNA: TGCGCCAGCAGCTTGGACCCGGGACAGGGGGTCCGTCAGCCCCAGCATTTT
J gene: TRBJ1-5
V gene: TRBV5-1
D gene: TRBD1
clone size: NA

CDR3 protein: CASSELQGRADEQYF
CDR3 DNA: TGTGCCAGCAGTGAATTGCAGGGAAGGGCGGACGAGCAGTACTTC
J gene: TRBJ2-7
V gene: TRBV25-1
D gene: NA
clone size: NA

CDR3 protein: CASSQESLRGREGNEQFF
CDR3 DNA: TGCGCCAGCAGCCAAGAATCCCTTCGCGGGAGAGAAGGGAATGAGCAGTTCTTC
J gene: TRBJ2-1
V gene: TRBV4-1
D gene: TRBD2
clone size: NA

CDR3 protein: CASSPVADLTEAFF
CDR3 DNA: TGTGCCAGCTCACCGGTGGCTGACTTAACTGAAGCTTTCTTT
J gene: TRBJ1-1
V gene: TRBV18
D gene: NA
clone size: NA

CDR3 protein: CASSRRQGDTEAFF
CDR3 DNA: TGTGCCAGCAGCCGGAGACAGGGTGACACTGAAGCTTTCTTT
J gene: TRBJ1-1
V gene: TRBV7-9
D gene: TRBD1
clone size: NA

CDR3 protein: CASSTGTRRDEQYF
CDR3 DNA: TGTGCCAGCAGCACCGGGACTAGGAGGGACGAGCAGTACTTC
J gene: TRBJ2-7
V gene: TRBV5-6
D gene: TRBD2
clone size: NA

CDR3 protein: CASRGQGYTEAFF
CDR3 DNA: TGCGCCAGCCGCGGACAGGGATACACTGAAGCTTTCTTT
J gene: TRBJ1-1
V gene: TRBV4-1
D gene: TRBD1
clone size: NA

CDR3 protein: CASSLGGGYGYTF
CDR3 DNA: TGTGCCAGCAGCTTAGGGGGGGGCTATGGCTACACCTTC
J gene: TRBJ1-2
V gene: TRBV7-2
D gene: NA
clone size: NA

CDR3 protein: CASSLGFSGAGRDTQYF
CDR3 DNA: TGCGCCAGCAGCTTGGGTTTCAGCGGGGCTGGGAGAGATACGCAGTATTTT
J gene: TRBJ2-3
V gene: TRBV5-1
D gene: TRBD2
clone size: NA

CDR3 protein: CASSARDRGVGEQFF
CDR3 DNA: TGTGCCAGCAGTGCCCGGGACAGGGGAGTGGGTGAGCAGTTCTTC
J gene: TRBJ2-1
V gene: TRBV2
D gene: TRBD1
clone size: NA

CDR3 protein: CASSLISGQNGEQYF
CDR3 DNA: TGTGCCAGCAGTTTAATTAGCGGGCAGAATGGCGAGCAGTACTTC
J gene: TRBJ2-7
V gene: TRBV27
D gene: TRBD2
clone size: NA

CDR3 protein: CASSPGGSGYTF
CDR3 DNA: TGTGCCAGCAGCCCAGGGGGTTCTGGCTACACCTTC
J gene: TRBJ1-2
V gene: TRBV7-3
D gene: TRBD1
clone size: once

CDR3 protein: CASSPRAQGARSTDTQYF
CDR3 DNA: TGTGCCAGCTCACCAAGGGCGCAGGGGGCCCGAAGCACAGATACGCAGTATTTT
J gene: TRBJ2-3
V gene: TRBV18
D gene: TRBD1
clone size: NA

CDR3 protein: CSSSLAWTSGIYNEQFF
CDR3 DNA: TGTTCCAGCAGCTTAGCCTGGACTAGCGGGATCTACAATGAGCAGTTCTTC
J gene: TRBJ2-1
V gene: TRBV7-9
D gene: TRBD2
clone size: few

CDR3 protein: CASIDEGQETQYF
CDR3 DNA: TGTGCCAGTATAGACGAGGGTCAAGAGACCCAGTACTTC
J gene: TRBJ2-5
V gene: TRBV6-5
D gene: NA
clone size: NA

CDR3 protein: CASSDSTDSPYGYTF
CDR3 DNA: TGTGCCAGCAGTGACTCGACGGACAGCCCCTATGGCTACACCTTC
J gene: TRBJ1-2
V gene: TRBV6-4
D gene: NA
clone size: NA

CDR3 protein: CSVDHGRGAFF
CDR3 DNA: TGCAGCGTTGATCATGGGAGGGGGGCTTTCTTT
J gene: TRBJ1-1
V gene: TRBV29-1
D gene: NA
clone size: NA

CDR3 protein: CAWQETGFKQPQHF
CDR3 DNA: TGTGCCTGGCAGGAGACAGGGTTCAAGCAGCCCCAGCATTTT
J gene: TRBJ1-5
V gene: TRBV30
D gene: TRBD1
clone size: NA

CDR3 protein: CASSEAFDEKLFF
CDR3 DNA: TGTGCCAGCAGTGAAGCGTTCGATGAAAAACTGTTTTTT
J gene: TRBJ1-4
V gene: TRBV2
D gene: NA
clone size: NA

CDR3 protein: CASSREGAAYNEQFF
CDR3 DNA: TGTGCCAGCAGCCGTGAGGGGGCGGCCTACAATGAGCAGTTCTTC
J gene: TRBJ2-1
V gene: TRBV2
D gene: TRBD1
clone size: NA

CDR3 protein: CAWERTGAIQYF
CDR3 DNA: TGTGCCTGGGAGAGGACAGGGGCCATTCAGTACTTC
J gene: TRBJ2-4
V gene: TRBV30
D gene: TRBD1
clone size: once

CDR3 protein: CASSARHRDSTEAFF
CDR3 DNA: TGTGCCAGCAGCGCCCGGCACAGGGATTCCACTGAAGCTTTCTTT
J gene: TRBJ1-1
V gene: TRBV9
D gene: NA
clone size: NA

CDR3 protein: CASTSRSQSGRDNEQFF
CDR3 DNA: TGCGCCAGCACCTCCCGATCCCAAAGCGGTAGGGACAATGAGCAGTTCTTC
J gene: TRBJ2-1
V gene: TRBV5-1
D gene: NA
clone size: NA

CDR3 protein: CASSTTPGLTYEQYF
CDR3 DNA: TGTGCCAGTAGTACCACTCCGGGACTGACCTACGAGCAGTACTTC
J gene: TRBJ2-7
V gene: TRBV19
D gene: NA
clone size: NA

CDR3 protein: CASSLGTGGDEQYF
CDR3 DNA: TGTGCCAGCAGCTTGGGGACAGGGGGCGACGAGCAGTACTTC
J gene: TRBJ2-7
V gene: TRBV5-5
D gene: TRBD1
clone size: few

CDR3 protein: CASRGDANTGELFF
CDR3 DNA: TGTGCCAGCAGGGGAGACGCGAACACCGGGGAGCTGTTTTTT
J gene: TRBJ2-2
V gene: TRBV2
D gene: NA
clone size: NA

CDR3 protein: CASSLRSSSNEQFF
CDR3 DNA: TGTGCCAGCAGCTTACGTTCTAGTTCCAATGAGCAGTTCTTC
J gene: TRBJ2-1
V gene: TRBV7-3
D gene: NA
clone size: NA

CDR3 protein: CASSLKLAGATGANVLTF
CDR3 DNA: TGTGCCAGCAGCTTAAAACTAGCGGGGGCAACTGGGGCCAACGTCCTGACTTTC
J gene: TRBJ2-6
V gene: TRBV7-3
D gene: TRBD2
clone size: once

CDR3 protein: CASSPRNSEAFF
CDR3 DNA: TGTGCCAGCTCACCACGGAACAGTGAAGCTTTCTTT
J gene: TRBJ1-1
V gene: TRBV18
D gene: NA
clone size: NA

CDR3 protein: CASKPGQVSTRARAPLHF
CDR3 DNA: TGCGCCAGCAAGCCCGGACAGGTGTCAACTCGGGCCAGGGCACCCCTCCACTTT
J gene: TRBJ1-6
V gene: TRBV5-1
D gene: TRBD1
clone size: NA

CDR3 protein: CASRLDFSATNEKLFF
CDR3 DNA: TGTGCCAGCAGGCTTGACTTCAGCGCAACTAATGAAAAACTGTTTTTT
J gene: TRBJ1-4
V gene: TRBV25-1
D gene: NA
clone size: NA

CDR3 protein: CASSLVGGPYNEQFF
CDR3 DNA: TGTGCCAGCAGCTTAGTGGGAGGGCCCTACAATGAGCAGTTCTTC
J gene: TRBJ2-1
V gene: TRBV11-2
D gene: TRBD2
clone size: once